This is a list of T cell receptor beta chains from one sample in a study of Tregs in tolerant kidney transplant recipients. TCRdb's copy holds only in-frame clones and misses some; the assay was immunoSEQ multiplex PCR. The data contain 65,000 to 85,000 clones, 91% of them seen just once; the ten biggest clones take up 1.6%. The sample in question was CD4+ T cells from blood (PBMCs), obtained 24 months after the transplant. Every receptor here comes from a human patient who received a combined kidney and bone marrow transplant. Some T cells may trace back to the graft donor. CDR3s include the opening cysteine and the closing phenylalanine or tryptophan. The order of the fields is V gene, D gene, clone size, J gene, CDR3 DNA, CDR3 protein. The D gene is left open where the match is weak. Size is stated for part of the rows, as once, few or many counts, or as a class when the clone is expanded.

TRBV30,.,.,TRBJ1-5,TGTGCCTGGAGTGAGAATCTACTTGGGCCCCAGCATTTT,CAWSENLLGPQHF
TRBV29-1,.,.,TRBJ2-7,TGCAGCGCGAGGTTGATTAACGGACAATACTACGAGCAGCACTTC,CSARLINGQYYEQHF
TRBV6-5,TRBD1,once,TRBJ2-7,TGTGCCAGCAGCAGGGACAGGGTCTACGAGCAGTACTTC,CASSRDRVYEQYF
TRBV7-9,.,.,TRBJ2-2,TGTGCCAGCAGTTTCTTGGGCAACACCGGGGAGCTGTTTTTT,CASSFLGNTGELFF
TRBV7-9,.,.,TRBJ2-5,TGTGCCAGCAGCTTAGCGGGGGGAGAGACCCAGTACTTC,CASSLAGGETQYF
TRBV5-1,TRBD2,.,TRBJ2-1,TGCGCCAGCAGCTCCCCTAGCGGGAGGAGCTCCTACAATGAGCAGTTCTTC,CASSSPSGRSSYNEQFF
TRBV9,TRBD2,.,TRBJ2-3,TGTGCCAGCAGCCCCGGACTAGCGGGGCCAGATACGCAGTATTTT,CASSPGLAGPDTQYF
TRBV6-6,TRBD2,.,TRBJ2-1,TGTGCCAGCAATCGGGGGGAGTCCTACAATGAGCAGTTCTTC,CASNRGESYNEQFF
TRBV18,TRBD2,.,TRBJ2-3,TGTGCCAGCTCCCCGGGACTAGCCACAGATACGCAGTATTTT,CASSPGLATDTQYF
TRBV5-1,.,.,TRBJ2-7,TGCGCCAGCAGCCTCCAGGGCCAGGTCGTTTACGAGCAGTACTTC,CASSLQGQVVYEQYF
TRBV5-1,.,.,TRBJ2-1,TGCGCCAGCAGCTTCGCGGATGTCTACAATGAGCAGTTCTTC,CASSFADVYNEQFF
TRBV5-4,.,.,TRBJ1-3,TGTGCCAGCAGCTTGGGGGGGGTTTTCTCTGGAAACACCATATATTTT,CASSLGGVFSGNTIYF
TRBV11-3,.,.,TRBJ2-7,TGTGCCAGCAGCTACGGGACTTACACCTACGAGCAGTACTTC,CASSYGTYTYEQYF
TRBV6-5,.,.,TRBJ2-2,TGTGCCAGCGGCCTCACCGGGGAGCTGTTTTTT,CASGLTGELFF
TRBV4-1,TRBD2,once,TRBJ2-7,TGCGCCAGCAGCCAAGGCCTTGGGGGTAGCGGGAGTTACGAGCAGTACTTC,CASSQGLGGSGSYEQYF
TRBV7-2,TRBD2,.,TRBJ2-7,TGTGCCAGCAGCCCACCCGGCCTAGCGGGGGGCCGGTCGAGGGAGCAGTACTTC,CASSPPGLAGGRSREQYF
TRBV18,.,.,TRBJ1-1,TGTGCCAGCTCCTGGTCCGGGGTGTCTGACACTGAAGCTTTCTTT,CASSWSGVSDTEAFF
TRBV6-6,.,few,TRBJ1-2,TGTGCCAGCAGCCCGGGGTCTGGGAACTATGGCTACACCTTC,CASSPGSGNYGYTF
TRBV18,.,.,TRBJ1-2,TGTGCCAGCTCACGTCCGGGTACCTATGGCTACACCTTC,CASSRPGTYGYTF
TRBV4-1,TRBD2,.,TRBJ2-7,TGCGCCAGCAGCCAATTACCGGGACTAGCGCCCTACGAGCAGTACTTC,CASSQLPGLAPYEQYF
TRBV15,.,.,TRBJ2-5,TGTGCCACCAGCAGAATTACCGGGTACCAAGAGACCCAGTACTTC,CATSRITGYQETQYF
TRBV12-5,TRBD1,.,TRBJ1-1,TGTGCTGGAGGGGGGGACAGGGTGTCTCAGCGGTACACTGAAGCTTTCTTT,CAGGGDRVSQRYTEAFF